These 15 T cell receptor beta chains share one sample of origin, sequenced in a study of shared clonotypes between healthy human individuals. Profiled with immunoSEQ multiplex PCR; TCRdb holds only in-frame clones, not every one. The profile shows roughly 700,000 clones, around two thirds of them singletons. Sequencing was carried out using memory CD4+ T cells sorted from blood. Subset here: CD45RA-negative fraction. These receptors originate from a woman younger than 45 in good health.

This rearrangement joins TRBV2 to TRBJ2-3; 12 positions agree with TRBD2. Germline trimming cut 9 bases from V and 3 bases from J; bases unmatched to any gene: 7. Per germline, CDR1 SNHLY and CDR2 FYNNEI. The CDR3 contains 15 residues. CDR3 protein: CASREGLAGTDTQYF. CDR3 DNA sequence: TGTGCCAGTAGAGAAGGACTAGCGGGGACAGATACGCAGTATTTT.

This clone was detected a few times. This chain joins TRBV6-6 and TRBJ2-1; 7 bases line up with TRBD2. J lost 7 bases, V lost 5 bases, and 8 bases had no gene match. The CDR3 spans 14 residues. Germline V gene data show CDR1 as MNHNY and CDR2 as SVGAGI (reference sequence). The CDR3: CASSRGGSANEQFF. CDR3 DNA: TGTGCCAGCAGTCGGGGCGGGAGCGCGAATGAGCAGTTCTTC.

The chain recombines TRBV28 with TRBJ1-3; D remains ambiguous. The V end lost 3 bases, the J end lost 5 bases, and 11 bases lay between the germline ends. This CDR3 region has 14 residues. The germline CDR1 and CDR2 sequences are MDHEN and SYDVKM. CDR3: CASSLLGHRNTIYF. In nucleotides, the CDR3 is TGTGCCAGCAGTTTGCTGGGCCACCGAAACACCATATATTTT. Together with reference TRBV28 and TRBJ1-3, the CDR3 gives the full variable domain: DVKVTQSSRYLVKRTGEKVFLECVQDMDHENMFWYRQDPGLGLRLIYFSYDVKMKEKGDIPEGYSVSREKKERFSLILESASTNQTSMYLCASSLLGHRNTIYFGEGSWLTVV.

This chain links TRBV5-1 with TRBJ2-1, with D possibly being TRBD1 (6 bases). Germline V gene lookup returns CDR1 SGHRS and CDR2 YFSETQ. The CDR3 contains 15 residues. The V and J ends lost 4 bases and 2 bases respectively, with 13 bases between them. For the CDR3, the DNA is TGCGCCAGCAGCCCCGGCAGGGGAGCCTACAATGAGCAGTTCTTC. Its protein is CASSPGRGAYNEQFF.

This chain joins TRBV18 and TRBJ2-7, with a weak D call TRBD1 (6 bases). The CDR3 runs 14 residues. Germline CDR1 and CDR2: KGHSH and LQKENI. The ends were cut back, 5 bases at V and 3 bases at J, with 14 bases in the middle. DNA of the CDR3: TGTGCCAGCTCAGTACAGGGAAGCGGCTACGAGCAGTACTTC. Translation: CASSVQGSGYEQYF.

This rearrangement joins TRBV11-2 to TRBJ1-1, with D possibly matching TRBD1 (6 bases). This CDR3 is 16 amino acids long. The V and J ends lost 6 bases and 4 bases respectively, with 21 bases between them. Germline lookup yields CDR1 SGHAT and CDR2 FQNNGV. The CDR3, as DNA: TGTGCCAGCAGTGGGGGGGCAGGGCGGAGAGGCACTGAAGCTTTCTTT. Residues: CASSGGAGRRGTEAFF.

About this clone: This likely came from a read error, as a far larger clone is one base away. The CDR3 loop reads CVSSTLGGISYEQYF. CDR3 sequence (DNA): TGTGTCAGTAGTACTCTGGGGGGGATCTCCTACGAGCAGTACTTC. J is TRBJ2-7 and V is TRBV19; TRBD2 agrees at 7 bases. The CDR3 extends over 15 amino acids. CDR1 and CDR2 (germline): LNHDA, SQIVND (reference sequence).

The chain has TRBV19 and TRBJ2-7; D not resolved. CDR1 is LNHDA and CDR2 is SQIVND in the germline V gene (reference sequence). V lost 5 bases and J 0 bases, leaving 20 bases between the germline ends. The CDR3 has 17 amino acids. The CDR3 sequence: CASSDPSRRGSSYEQYF. As DNA, the CDR3 is TGTGCCAGTAGTGACCCCTCTAGACGCGGAAGCTCCTACGAGCAGTACTTC. The variable domain in full, completed from reference TRBV19 and TRBJ2-7, reads DGGITQSPKYLFRKEGQNVTLSCEQNLNHDAMYWYRQDPGQGLRLIYYSQIVNDFQKGDIAEGYSVSREKKESFPLTVTSAQKNPTAFYLCASSDPSRRGSSYEQYFGPGTRLTVT.

This rearrangement joins TRBV29-1 to TRBJ1-2; the D gene is possibly TRBD1 (5 bases). Germline CDR1 reads SQVTM; CDR2 reads ANQGSEA. The V gene lost 4 bases and the J gene lost 3 bases, with 6 bases spanning the gap. CDR3 length: 11 residues. The CDR3 bases are TGCAGCGTTGGGGGGGACTATGGCTACACCTTC. Translating gives CSVGGDYGYTF. The whole variable domain, remainder taken from reference TRBV29-1 and TRBJ1-2, is SAVISQKPSRDICQRGTSLTIQCQVDSQVTMMFWYRQQPGQSLTLIATANQGSEATYESGFVIDKFPISRPNLTFSTLTVSNMSPEDSSIYLCSVGGDYGYTFGSGTRLTVV.

The chain joins TRBV10-2 to TRBJ2-3; 10 bases match TRBD1. The trim removed 5 bases at V and 7 bases at J, leaving 9 bases unmatched. Germline assignment: CDR1 WSHSY and CDR2 SAAADI. This CDR3 spans 15 amino acids. CDR3 loop: CASSLRDRGANTQYF. CDR3 bases: TGCGCCAGCAGTCTCCGGGACAGGGGCGCCAATACGCAGTATTTT.

The J gene is TRBJ2-1, the V gene TRBV7-2; TRBD2 agrees at 8 bases. V dropped 2 bases and J dropped 6; count of bases not matched to a gene: 9. This CDR3 spans 16 amino acids. Germline CDR1 is SGHTA and CDR2 is FQGNSA. This chain's CDR3 is CASSLSALAASNEQFF. The CDR3 bases are TGTGCCAGCAGCTTATCCGCACTAGCGGCCTCCAATGAGCAGTTCTTC. The whole variable domain, remainder taken from reference TRBV7-2 and TRBJ2-1, is GAGVSQSPSNKVTEKGKDVELRCDPISGHTALYWYRQSLGQGLEFLIYFQGNSAPDKSGLPSDRFSAERTGGSVSTLTIQRTQQEDSAVYLCASSLSALAASNEQFFGPGTRLTVL.

V and J are TRBV19 and TRBJ2-1; 9 nucleotides agree with TRBD2. CDR3 size: 15 residues. Germline V gene data show CDR1 as LNHDA and CDR2 as SQIVND (reference sequence). V was clipped by 6 bases and J by 10 bases; unmatched bases: 13. Written as DNA, the CDR3 is TGTGCCAGTAGCCCGAGCGGGAGGTCCGGTCACGAGCAGTTCTTC. It encodes CASSPSGRSGHEQFF. The full variable domain, completed using reference TRBV19 and TRBJ2-1, is DGGITQSPKYLFRKEGQNVTLSCEQNLNHDAMYWYRQDPGQGLRLIYYSQIVNDFQKGDIAEGYSVSREKKESFPLTVTSAQKNPTAFYLCASSPSGRSGHEQFFGPGTRLTVL.

The chain has TRBV10-3 and TRBJ1-1; TRBD1 is a possible D gene (6 bases). The ends were cut back, 3 bases at V and 2 bases at J, with 16 bases in the middle. Per the germline V gene, CDR1 is ENHRY and CDR2 is SYGVKD. The CDR3 runs to 16 residues. CDR3 in amino acids: CAISDPATGFNTEAFF. DNA for the CDR3: TGTGCCATCAGTGACCCGGCCACAGGGTTTAACACTGAAGCTTTCTTT.

This clone has only a few counts. The sample contains more than one DNA sequence encoding this CDR3. V and J are TRBV6-5 and TRBJ2-5; D is unresolved. The CDR3 is 11 amino acids. Germline CDR1 reads MNHEY; CDR2 reads SVGAGI. V was clipped by 2 bases and J by 2 bases, with 0 bases between them. The CDR3 region has the DNA TGTGCCAGCAGTTACCAAGAGACCCAGTACTTC. Translated, it gives CASSYQETQYF.

V is TRBV28 and J is TRBJ1-2, with 7 bases fitting TRBD1. Losses at the gene ends were 6 bases for V and 7 bases for J; bases not matched to a gene: 11. Per germline, CDR1 MDHEN and CDR2 SYDVKM. CDR3 size: 14 residues. CDR3: CASSPGTVLSGYTF. Written as DNA, the CDR3 is TGTGCCAGCAGCCCCGGGACAGTGTTGAGTGGCTACACCTTC.